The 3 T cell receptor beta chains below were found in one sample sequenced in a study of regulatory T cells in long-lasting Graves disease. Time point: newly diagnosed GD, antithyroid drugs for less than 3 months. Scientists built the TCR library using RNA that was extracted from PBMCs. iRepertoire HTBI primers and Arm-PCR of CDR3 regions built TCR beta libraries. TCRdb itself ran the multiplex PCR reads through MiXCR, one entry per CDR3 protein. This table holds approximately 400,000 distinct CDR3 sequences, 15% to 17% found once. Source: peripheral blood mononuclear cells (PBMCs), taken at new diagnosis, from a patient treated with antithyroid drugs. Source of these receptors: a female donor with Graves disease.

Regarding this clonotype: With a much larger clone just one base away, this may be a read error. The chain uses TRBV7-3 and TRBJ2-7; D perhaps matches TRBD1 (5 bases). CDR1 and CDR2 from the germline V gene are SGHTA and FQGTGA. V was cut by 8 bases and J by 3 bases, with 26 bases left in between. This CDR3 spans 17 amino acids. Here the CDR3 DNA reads TGTGCCAGCGCTATGTCCCGAGTTCCTAAGGGGAACTACGAGCAGTACTTC. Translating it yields CASAMSRVPKGNYEQYF.

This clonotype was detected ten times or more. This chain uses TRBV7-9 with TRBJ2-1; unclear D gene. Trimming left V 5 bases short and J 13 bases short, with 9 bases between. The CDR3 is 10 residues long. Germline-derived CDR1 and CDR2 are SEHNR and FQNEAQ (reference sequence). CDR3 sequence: CASSGRIQFF. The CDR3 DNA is TGTGCCAGCAGCGGCCGGATACAGTTCTTC.

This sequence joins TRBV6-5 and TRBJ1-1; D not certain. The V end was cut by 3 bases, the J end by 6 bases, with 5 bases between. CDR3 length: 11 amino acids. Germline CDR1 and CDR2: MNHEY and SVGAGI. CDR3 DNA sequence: TGTGCCAGCAGTTATGCAGCTGAAGCTTTCTTT. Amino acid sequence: CASSYAAEAFF.